This T cell receptor beta chain was identified in a study of somatic mutations in T cells in chronic GVHD (dated by TCRdb to 2018 to 2021). The junction shows trimming of 0 bases on V and 1 base on J, and the gene matches do not reach 2 bases of it. CDR3 length: 16 amino acids, cysteine to phenylalanine. Just the 48-base CDR3 DNA is kept, in frame starting at base 1. From a lookup of the germline V gene, CDR1 and CDR2 are LGHNA and YNFKEQ. Sorting staining used anti-CD3, anti-CD4, anti-CD8 and a Vbeta20 antibody from the IOTest Beta Mark kit on a FACSAria III, with purity above 98%. Mononuclear cells were isolated by Ficoll-Paque PLUS density gradient centrifugation from peripheral blood that had been collected in sodium heparin tubes. CD4+ Vbeta20+, CD4+ Vbeta20-, and CD8+ T cell fractions were FACS-sorted before TCRbeta deep sequencing. Remarks on this clone: Its antigen has not been determined. Base qualities are not at hand, and no much larger clone is one base apart.

Genomic DNA was isolated and then used for TCRbeta deep sequencing. The immunoSEQ assay, provided as a commercial service, was used for both TCRbeta CDR3 sequencing and the initial data processing. In the paper's pipeline: Reads were demultiplexed, adapter and primer sequences removed, similar clones merged by frequency-ratio clustering, and V, D, J genes annotated with IMGT. Here the immuneACCESS table is served through TCRdb, limited to in-frame sequences with V and J called. Missing clones are a known gap in these copies; in checked studies unresolved V genes cover under half, and the rest lacks a known reason. V and J calls and clone size come straight from that table; D and trimming were deduced from the DNA. This sample holds about 13,000 clones; 78% were observed only once. About 32% of the sample belongs to the ten largest clones.

The sequence was obtained from a male patient in his fifties with chronic graft-versus-host disease. After a transplant, the donor of the graft may account for some T cells. The chain is assembled from TRBV4-2 and TRBJ2-4; TRBD2 lines up with 8 middle nucleotides. The sequenced material came from Vbeta20-negative CD4+ T cells from blood. Explained via the paper, the cell subset or site label denotes: CD4+ T cells sorted as TCR Vbeta20 negative by flow cytometry. The CDR3 amino acid sequence is: CASSQEGGGAKNIQYF. The nucleotide sequence reads TGTGCCAGCAGCCAAGAGGGCGGGGGGGCCAAAAACATTCAGTACTTC.